The rows below give T cell receptor beta chains drawn from one sample of a study of cytomegalovirus exposure and HLA in healthy donors. Sequencing used immunoSEQ multiplex PCR; TCRdb keeps in-frame clones, though not all of them. The data contain 150,000 to 200,000 clones, 80% to 90% of them seen just once; the ten biggest clones take up about 10%. The sequenced material came from PBMCs. These receptors originate from a man between 18 and 35 years old in good health and CMV-seropositive. Both conserved end residues are part of each CDR3. Each record gives: CDR3 protein, CDR3 DNA, J gene, D gene, V gene, clone size. A D gene is named only where the DNA matches it firmly. Some rows mark clone size as missing; the rest say once, few, many or name a class of expanded clone.

CDR3 protein: CASSLRTGSMNTEAFF
CDR3 DNA: TGTGCCAGCAGTTTAAGGACAGGGAGCATGAACACTGAAGCTTTCTTT
J gene: TRBJ1-1
D gene: TRBD1
V gene: TRBV28
clone size: -

CDR3 protein: CASSPLTVGSYEQYF
CDR3 DNA: TGTGCCAGCTCACCATTGACAGTGGGTTCCTACGAGCAGTACTTC
J gene: TRBJ2-7
D gene: -
V gene: TRBV18
clone size: -

CDR3 protein: CASGAPGSGELFF
CDR3 DNA: TGTGCCAGCGGGGCTCCAGGGTCCGGGGAGCTGTTTTTT
J gene: TRBJ2-2
D gene: -
V gene: TRBV6-5
clone size: -

CDR3 protein: CASSFLGDSEKLFF
CDR3 DNA: TGTGCCAGCAGTTTTCTAGGAGACAGTGAAAAACTGTTTTTT
J gene: TRBJ1-4
D gene: -
V gene: TRBV27
clone size: -

CDR3 protein: CATSYRASTDTQYF
CDR3 DNA: TGTGCCACCAGCTACAGGGCTAGCACAGATACGCAGTATTTT
J gene: TRBJ2-3
D gene: -
V gene: TRBV15
clone size: -

CDR3 protein: CASSSTELGTNEKLFF
CDR3 DNA: TGTGCCAGCAGCTCCACGGAGCTGGGTACTAATGAAAAACTGTTTTTT
J gene: TRBJ1-4
D gene: -
V gene: TRBV5-8
clone size: -

CDR3 protein: CASAGSNQPQHF
CDR3 DNA: TGTGCCAGCGCTGGGAGCAATCAGCCCCAACATTTT
J gene: TRBJ1-5
D gene: -
V gene: TRBV6-1
clone size: -

CDR3 protein: CAWRTGLNQPQHF
CDR3 DNA: TGTGCCTGGAGGACAGGGCTTAATCAGCCCCAGCATTTT
J gene: TRBJ1-5
D gene: TRBD1
V gene: TRBV30
clone size: -

CDR3 protein: CASSQSGQLNTEAFF
CDR3 DNA: TGCGCCAGCAGTCAAAGCGGACAGTTGAACACTGAAGCTTTCTTT
J gene: TRBJ1-1
D gene: -
V gene: TRBV23-1
clone size: once

CDR3 protein: CASSVGQADEQYF
CDR3 DNA: TGCGCCAGCAGTGTGGGACAGGCCGACGAGCAGTACTTC
J gene: TRBJ2-7
D gene: TRBD1
V gene: TRBV5-1
clone size: -

CDR3 protein: CASTSTGPLRPREQYF
CDR3 DNA: TGTGCCAGCACCTCGACAGGGCCCCTCCGCCCTCGCGAGCAGTACTTC
J gene: TRBJ2-7
D gene: TRBD1
V gene: TRBV7-2
clone size: -

CDR3 protein: CASSQGQPIYGYTF
CDR3 DNA: TGCGCCAGCAGCCAAGGACAGCCAATCTATGGCTACACCTTC
J gene: TRBJ1-2
D gene: -
V gene: TRBV4-1
clone size: -

CDR3 protein: CASSYLGSTYEQYF
CDR3 DNA: TGTGCCAGCAGTTACCTCGGTTCCACTTACGAGCAGTACTTC
J gene: TRBJ2-7
D gene: -
V gene: TRBV6-5
clone size: -

CDR3 protein: CASSSRGLATNEKLFF
CDR3 DNA: TGCGCCAGCAGCTCCAGGGGGCTCGCAACTAATGAAAAACTGTTTTTT
J gene: TRBJ1-4
D gene: TRBD1
V gene: TRBV7-2
clone size: -

CDR3 protein: CASSPTSGGDTDTQYF
CDR3 DNA: TGTGCCAGCAGCCCGACTAGCGGGGGGGATACAGATACGCAGTATTTT
J gene: TRBJ2-3
D gene: TRBD2
V gene: TRBV5-4
clone size: -

CDR3 protein: CSSSLVGRGGNEQFF
CDR3 DNA: TGTTCCAGCAGCTTAGTCGGACGGGGAGGGAATGAGCAGTTCTTC
J gene: TRBJ2-1
D gene: TRBD2
V gene: TRBV7-9
clone size: -

CDR3 protein: CASSPRAGPMGYEQYF
CDR3 DNA: TGTGCCAGCAGCCCTCGGGCAGGGCCCATGGGCTACGAGCAGTACTTC
J gene: TRBJ2-7
D gene: -
V gene: TRBV5-6
clone size: few

CDR3 protein: CASSLYPERNEQFF
CDR3 DNA: TGTGCCAGCAGTTTATATCCGGAGAGGAATGAGCAGTTCTTC
J gene: TRBJ2-1
D gene: -
V gene: TRBV27
clone size: -

CDR3 protein: CASFSPGGETQYF
CDR3 DNA: TGTGCCAGTTTTTCTCCAGGGGGGGAGACCCAGTACTTC
J gene: TRBJ2-5
D gene: -
V gene: TRBV19
clone size: -

CDR3 protein: CASSPRTLNNEQFF
CDR3 DNA: TGTGCCAGCAGCCCCCGGACACTCAACAATGAGCAGTTCTTC
J gene: TRBJ2-1
D gene: -
V gene: TRBV5-8
clone size: -

CDR3 protein: CASSLELAGDVGETQYF
CDR3 DNA: TGTGCCAGCAGCTTAGAACTAGCGGGGGACGTAGGTGAGACCCAGTACTTC
J gene: TRBJ2-5
D gene: TRBD2
V gene: TRBV7-9
clone size: -

CDR3 protein: CASSEWGLAGQETQYF
CDR3 DNA: TGTGCCAGCAGTGAATGGGGACTAGCGGGGCAAGAGACCCAGTACTTC
J gene: TRBJ2-5
D gene: TRBD2
V gene: TRBV6-1
clone size: once

CDR3 protein: CASSQVFGGSNQPQHF
CDR3 DNA: TGCGCCAGCAGCCAAGTCTTTGGAGGGAGCAATCAGCCCCAGCATTTT
J gene: TRBJ1-5
D gene: -
V gene: TRBV4-1
clone size: -

CDR3 protein: CASSLLLGTGTYNEQFF
CDR3 DNA: TGTGCCAGCAGCTTATTGCTCGGGACAGGGACGTACAATGAGCAGTTCTTC
J gene: TRBJ2-1
D gene: TRBD1
V gene: TRBV7-7
clone size: -

CDR3 protein: CASSAPGVSGTEAFF
CDR3 DNA: TGTGCCAGCAGTGCCCCAGGGGTATCGGGCACTGAAGCTTTCTTT
J gene: TRBJ1-1
D gene: -
V gene: TRBV6-1
clone size: once

CDR3 protein: CASSFFRGLDTGELFF
CDR3 DNA: TGTGCCAGCAGTTTTTTCAGGGGGCTAGACACCGGGGAGCTGTTTTTT
J gene: TRBJ2-2
D gene: TRBD1
V gene: TRBV27
clone size: once

CDR3 protein: CATSPGKWFGELFF
CDR3 DNA: TGTGCCACCAGCCCCGGGAAATGGTTCGGGGAGCTGTTTTTT
J gene: TRBJ2-2
D gene: -
V gene: TRBV15
clone size: -

CDR3 protein: CATSRPGPADLPFF
CDR3 DNA: TGTGCCACCAGCAGGCCCGGGCCAGCGGATTTGCCGTTCTTC
J gene: TRBJ2-1
D gene: -
V gene: TRBV15
clone size: -

CDR3 protein: CASSLEPHGTSYEQYF
CDR3 DNA: TGTGCCAGCAGCTTGGAGCCCCATGGGACTTCCTACGAGCAGTACTTC
J gene: TRBJ2-7
D gene: -
V gene: TRBV5-4
clone size: few

CDR3 protein: CSVEWRDRGYNEQFF
CDR3 DNA: TGCAGCGTTGAATGGAGGGACAGGGGCTACAATGAGCAGTTCTTC
J gene: TRBJ2-1
D gene: TRBD1
V gene: TRBV29-1
clone size: few

CDR3 protein: CASSLVPAGQETQYF
CDR3 DNA: TGTGCCAGCAGCTTAGTTCCAGCGGGGCAAGAGACCCAGTACTTC
J gene: TRBJ2-5
D gene: TRBD2
V gene: TRBV11-3
clone size: -

CDR3 protein: CASSEAVRTGGYATNEKLFF
CDR3 DNA: TGTGCCAGCAGTGAAGCCGTACGGACAGGGGGCTACGCAACTAATGAAAAACTGTTTTTT
J gene: TRBJ1-4
D gene: TRBD1
V gene: TRBV6-1
clone size: -

CDR3 protein: CASGPLLQVQETQYF
CDR3 DNA: TGTGCTAGTGGTCCCCTTTTACAGGTCCAAGAGACCCAGTACTTC
J gene: TRBJ2-5
D gene: -
V gene: TRBV12-5
clone size: -

CDR3 protein: CASSLSRWGEQTQETQYF
CDR3 DNA: TGTGCCAGCAGTTTATCTAGGTGGGGAGAACAGACGCAAGAGACCCAGTACTTC
J gene: TRBJ2-5
D gene: -
V gene: TRBV27
clone size: -

CDR3 protein: CASQGSLYEQYF
CDR3 DNA: TGTGCCAGTCAGGGGTCACTGTACGAGCAGTACTTC
J gene: TRBJ2-7
D gene: -
V gene: TRBV5-6
clone size: -

CDR3 protein: CASSPGGWVPNEKLFF
CDR3 DNA: TGTGCCAGCAGTCCAGGGGGGTGGGTGCCTAATGAAAAACTGTTTTTT
J gene: TRBJ1-4
D gene: TRBD1
V gene: TRBV27
clone size: -

CDR3 protein: CASSPPGVNTGELFF
CDR3 DNA: TGTGCCAGCAGCCCTCCGGGAGTGAACACCGGGGAGCTGTTTTTT
J gene: TRBJ2-2
D gene: -
V gene: TRBV7-8
clone size: -

CDR3 protein: CSSSLESLGSSYEQYF
CDR3 DNA: TGTTCCAGCAGCTTAGAGAGTCTGGGCAGTTCCTACGAGCAGTACTTC
J gene: TRBJ2-7
D gene: -
V gene: TRBV7-9
clone size: once

CDR3 protein: CASRSLAGGLQETQYF
CDR3 DNA: TGCGCCAGCAGGTCGCTAGCGGGGGGTTTACAAGAGACCCAGTACTTC
J gene: TRBJ2-5
D gene: TRBD2
V gene: TRBV5-1
clone size: -

CDR3 protein: CASSLARQAVRNIQYF
CDR3 DNA: TGTGCCAGCAGCTTAGCGCGACAGGCAGTTCGAAACATTCAGTACTTC
J gene: TRBJ2-4
D gene: -
V gene: TRBV7-2
clone size: once

CDR3 protein: CASSPIEGRNSEAFF
CDR3 DNA: TGTGCCAGCAGCCCCATAGAGGGTAGGAATTCTGAAGCTTTCTTT
J gene: TRBJ1-1
D gene: -
V gene: TRBV11-2
clone size: -

CDR3 protein: CASSRGTSGDTQYF
CDR3 DNA: TGTGCCAGCAGCCGGGGGACTAGCGGAGATACGCAGTATTTT
J gene: TRBJ2-3
D gene: TRBD2
V gene: TRBV7-7
clone size: -

CDR3 protein: CATSTGLWTDTQYF
CDR3 DNA: TGTGCCACCAGCACCGGACTGTGGACAGATACGCAGTATTTT
J gene: TRBJ2-3
D gene: -
V gene: TRBV15
clone size: -

CDR3 protein: CSSSSGDYGYTF
CDR3 DNA: TGTTCCAGCAGCTCGGGGGACTATGGCTACACCTTC
J gene: TRBJ1-2
D gene: -
V gene: TRBV7-9
clone size: -

CDR3 protein: CASSPTAGDHEQYF
CDR3 DNA: TGTGCCAGCAGTCCTACCGCGGGGGACCACGAGCAGTACTTC
J gene: TRBJ2-7
D gene: TRBD2
V gene: TRBV5-4
clone size: -

CDR3 protein: CSVAGTNEKLFF
CDR3 DNA: TGCAGCGTTGCCGGGACTAATGAAAAACTGTTTTTT
J gene: TRBJ1-4
D gene: -
V gene: TRBV29-1
clone size: -

CDR3 protein: CASSPGWGYTGELFF
CDR3 DNA: TGTGCCAGCAGCCCGGGGTGGGGTTACACCGGGGAGCTGTTTTTT
J gene: TRBJ2-2
D gene: -
V gene: TRBV7-2
clone size: -